The entry that follows covers one T cell receptor (beta chain) sequence. What it binds is unknown. The data were taken from a study of OX40 agonist ivuxolimab in advanced cancers. Study summary: Patients were treated with intravenous ivuxolimab, dosed at 0.01 to 10 mg/kg and infused every 2 weeks. Averaging about 60 years in age, with a range of about 23 to 85, the cohort was about 86% male. Study-level points and caveats: At 0.1 to 3.0 mg/kg and by week 6, clonal expansion occurred in CD4+ and CD8+ blood T cells. In the expanded peripheral T cells, antigen specificity was never determined.

Only in-frame clones appear in the TCRdb table, and some are missing; sequencing was by immunoSEQ multiplex PCR. The sample gives about 26,000 clones, about four fifths of which show up once; around 15% is in the top ten. V shed 5 bases and J shed 3 bases, with 17 bases lying between them. Germline V gene sequence: CDR1 MNHEY, CDR2 SVGAGI. This CDR3 contains 15 residues. Sequenced material: CD4+ or CD8+ T cells sorted from blood, taken in a trial of the OX40 agonist ivuxolimab. The chain couples TRBV6-5 to TRBJ2-7; perhaps TRBD1 as D (6 bases). The sequence derives from an adult with an advanced solid tumor such as melanoma, head and neck, liver or kidney cancer. The CDR3 reads CASSALTGALYEQYF. The CDR3 DNA follows: TGTGCCAGCAGTGCTTTGACAGGAGCCCTCTACGAGCAGTACTTC.